A selection of T cell receptor beta chains follows, all from one sample in a study of spatial heterogeneity in lung cancer. Each CDR3 protein gets one entry after TCRdb re-called the 5' RACE reads with MiXCR. The data contain fewer than 30,000 distinct CDR3 sequences, about 7% of them singletons. This specimen consisted of lung tumor tissue, obtained at surgery. The receptors derive from a male donor with early-stage non-small cell lung cancer. CDR3s include the opening cysteine and the closing phenylalanine or tryptophan. D genes are given only for firm matches. Size values are once, few and many counts, or a class for expanded clones, and some rows have none.

V: TRBV7-9
J: TRBJ2-1
D: TRBD2
size: .
DNA: TGTGCCAGCAGCCCAAAGATGACTAGCGGGCCCGCCAATGAGCAGTTCTTC
CDR3: CASSPKMTSGPANEQFF

V: TRBV20-1
J: TRBJ2-3
D: .
size: .
DNA: TGCAGTGCAACGCCGGTAACTGCCACAGATACGCAGTATTTT
CDR3: CSATPVTATDTQYF

V: TRBV6-5
J: TRBJ2-3
D: .
size: many
DNA: TGTGCCAGCAGAGGTCTGGGGTGGGCAGATACGCAGTATTTT
CDR3: CASRGLGWADTQYF

V: TRBV5-1
J: TRBJ1-4
D: TRBD1
size: many
DNA: TGCGCCAGCAAAAGACAGGGGGACGATAATGAAAAACTGTTTTTT
CDR3: CASKRQGDDNEKLFF

V: TRBV7-9
J: TRBJ1-1
D: TRBD1
size: many
DNA: TGTGCCAGCAGCCCCACAGGGGGCACTGAAGCTTTCTTT
CDR3: CASSPTGGTEAFF

V: TRBV7-9
J: TRBJ2-1
D: TRBD2
size: few
DNA: TGTGCCAGCAGCTTAGTATTAGCGGGAGTGGTTAATGCTGAGCAGTTCTTC
CDR3: CASSLVLAGVVNAEQFF

V: TRBV6-1
J: TRBJ2-5
D: .
size: .
DNA: TGTGCCAGCAGTGGGGGGACCATCCAAGAGACCCAGTACTTC
CDR3: CASSGGTIQETQYF

V: TRBV21-1
J: TRBJ1-4
D: .
size: few
DNA: TGTGCCAGCGAACCCCCACGGGGAAATGAAAAACTGTTTTTT
CDR3: CASEPPRGNEKLFF

V: TRBV10-3
J: TRBJ2-1
D: TRBD1
size: .
DNA: TGTGCCATCGCCGCAGGGGGCCCTCCTTACAATGAGCAGTTCTTC
CDR3: CAIAAGGPPYNEQFF

V: TRBV20-1
J: TRBJ1-6
D: TRBD1
size: many
DNA: TGCAGTGCTAGACCGGGACAGGCCTATATACCTAATTCACCCCTCCACTTT
CDR3: CSARPGQAYIPNSPLHF

V: TRBV2
J: TRBJ1-3
D: .
size: many
DNA: TGTGCCAGCAGCTCGGGACACTCTTCTGGAAACACCATATATTTT
CDR3: CASSSGHSSGNTIYF

V: TRBV4-2
J: TRBJ1-1
D: .
size: many
DNA: TGTGCCAGCAGCCAGGCTATGAGGGGAACTGAAGCTTTCTTT
CDR3: CASSQAMRGTEAFF

V: TRBV5-4
J: TRBJ2-3
D: TRBD1
size: .
DNA: TGTGCCAGCAGCTTTGAGGCCAGGGGGACAGATACGCAGTATTTT
CDR3: CASSFEARGTDTQYF

V: TRBV5-5
J: TRBJ2-1
D: TRBD2
size: many
DNA: TGTGCCAGCAGCCGATCCGGGACTAGCGGGGGGGCAGATGAGCAGTTCTTC
CDR3: CASSRSGTSGGADEQFF

V: TRBV12-3/TRBV12-4
J: TRBJ1-5
D: TRBD1
size: many
DNA: TGTGCCAGCAGTTTAATTGGACAGGGGCCCCAGCATTTT
CDR3: CASSLIGQGPQHF

V: TRBV3-1
J: TRBJ2-7
D: .
size: few
DNA: TGTGCCAGCAGCCATAACCGCGCCGAGCAGTACTTC
CDR3: CASSHNRAEQYF

V: TRBV3-1
J: TRBJ2-7
D: TRBD1
size: few
DNA: TGTGCCAGCAGCCTAACAGGGGGCTCCTACGAGCAGTACTTC
CDR3: CASSLTGGSYEQYF

V: TRBV5-1
J: TRBJ1-2
D: .
size: few
DNA: TGCGCCAGCAGCTTTGATGGGCAGGGGAGCTACACCTTC
CDR3: CASSFDGQGSYTF

V: TRBV28
J: TRBJ1-4
D: .
size: few
DNA: TGTGCCAGCAGTTCCGCCGACCTAAATGAAAAACTGTTTTTT
CDR3: CASSSADLNEKLFF

V: TRBV18
J: TRBJ1-2
D: .
size: many
DNA: TGTGCCAGCTCACCACCGGGGACGGTAGCTAACTATGGCTACACCTTC
CDR3: CASSPPGTVANYGYTF

V: TRBV6-2/TRBV6-3
J: TRBJ1-2
D: .
size: many
DNA: TGTGCCAGCAGTGCGGGACACCTCTATGGCTACACCTTC
CDR3: CASSAGHLYGYTF

V: TRBV3-1
J: TRBJ1-2
D: .
size: many
DNA: TGTGCCAGCAGCCAAGATACCAGGGGACGAGGCTACACCTTC
CDR3: CASSQDTRGRGYTF

V: TRBV12-3/TRBV12-4
J: TRBJ1-1
D: .
size: many
DNA: TGTGCCAGCAGTCCAGGTACTGAAGCTTTCTTT
CDR3: CASSPGTEAFF

V: TRBV28
J: TRBJ1-1
D: .
size: many
DNA: TGTGCCAGCGTGCCGGGAGCCCGATCGGAAGCTTTCTTT
CDR3: CASVPGARSEAFF

V: TRBV6-2/TRBV6-3
J: TRBJ1-1
D: .
size: many
DNA: TGTGCCAGCAGTTACTCTGGGAGTATGAACACTGAAGCTTTCTTT
CDR3: CASSYSGSMNTEAFF

V: TRBV4-3
J: TRBJ2-5
D: .
size: many
DNA: TGCGCCAGCAGCCGGGACAACGATGGGGTGGAGACCCAGTACTTC
CDR3: CASSRDNDGVETQYF

V: TRBV20-1
J: TRBJ1-1
D: TRBD1
size: many
DNA: TGCAGTGCTAGAAACCGGGACAGGGCCTCCACTGAAGCTTTCTTT
CDR3: CSARNRDRASTEAFF